Shown below are 25 T cell receptor beta chains from a single sample sequenced in a study of blood T cell repertoires in COVID-19. Clones were read by immunoSEQ multiplex PCR, and TCRdb kept only the in-frame ones, dropping some. Here the sample spans some 340,000 clones, around 83% being singletons. Sequenced input: PBMCs or T cells enriched from blood (not recorded which). These receptors were obtained from a woman in her forties or fifties who had recovered from COVID-19.

This rearrangement joins TRBV7-8 to TRBJ2-5; TRBD2 matches 14 bases. Germline CDR1 reads SGHVS; CDR2 reads FQNEAQ. The J segment lost 0 bases and the V segment lost 5 bases, leaving 8 bases of the junction unmatched. This CDR3 spans 18 amino acids. CDR3 nucleotides: TGTGCCAGCAGCCCTGGGACTAGCGGGAGCCCGTACCAAGAGACCCAGTACTTC. It encodes CASSPGTSGSPYQETQYF.

V usage is TRBV12-3 or TRBV12-4 and J usage is TRBJ2-7; 8 nucleotides agree with TRBD1. The CDR3 totals 12 residues. The junction had 4 bases not matched to a gene; V was cut back by 6 bases and J by 6 bases. The CDR3 here is CASSLGQGEQYF. The CDR3 nucleotides read TGTGCCAGCAGCCTAGGACAGGGCGAGCAGTACTTC.

The CDR3 sequence: CASSYRDTGFF. Here the CDR3 DNA reads TGTGCCAGCAGTTACCGGGACACGGGGTTCTTC. The rearrangement uses TRBV12-3 or TRBV12-4 and TRBJ2-1, with TRBD1 as a possible D gene (6 bases). The CDR3 sequence is 11 residues long. V was cut by 4 bases and J by 15 bases, with 13 bases left in between.

This rearrangement joins TRBV30 to TRBJ1-1; D is unclear. There are 13 residues in the CDR3. Germline V gene lookup returns CDR1 GTSNPN and CDR2 SVGIG (reference sequence). With 3 bases removed from V and 5 bases from J, the gap between germline ends came to 13 bases. This chain's CDR3 is CAWRRLPGTEAFF. The CDR3, as DNA: TGTGCCTGGAGAAGACTCCCCGGTACTGAAGCTTTCTTT. Full variable domain (missing parts from reference TRBV30 and TRBJ1-1): SQTIHQWPATLVQPVGSPLSLECTVEGTSNPNLYWYRQAAGRGLQLLFYSVGIGQISSEVPQNLSASRPQDRQFILSSKKLLLSDSGFYLCAWRRLPGTEAFFGQGTRLTVV.

The table lists this clone with a few counts. V is TRBV5-1 and J is TRBJ2-3; 7 bases agree with TRBD2. CDR1 is SGHRS, CDR2 YFSETQ, per germline. CDR3 length equals 16 residues. V shed 1 base and J 4 bases; nucleotides not matched to a gene: 9. This CDR3 is CASSLLASGGADTQYF. CDR3 coding DNA: TGCGCCAGCAGCTTGTTGGCTAGCGGAGGTGCAGATACGCAGTATTTT.

This clone has a single count. The genes are TRBV18 and TRBJ1-6; 9 bases fit TRBD1. J lost 9 bases, V lost 4 bases, and 16 bases had no gene match. Germline CDR1 KGHSH, CDR2 LQKENI. The CDR3 totals 18 residues. The CDR3 coding sequence is TGTGCCAGCTCACTAACGACAGGGGGACAATCCTGGCCTTCACCCCTCCACTTT. Its protein product is CASSLTTGGQSWPSPLHF. The whole variable domain, remainder taken from reference TRBV18 and TRBJ1-6, is NAGVMQNPRHLVRRRGQEARLRCSPMKGHSHVYWYRQLPEEGLKFMVYLQKENIIDESGMPKERFSAEFPKEGPSILRIQQVVRGDSAAYFCASSLTTGGQSWPSPLHFGNGTRLTVT.

The rearrangement links TRBV6-2 or TRBV6-3 to TRBJ2-7, with TRBD1 matching 7 bases. In germline, CDR1 is MNHEY, CDR2 SVGEGT. Losses at the gene ends were 5 bases for V and 0 bases for J; bases not matched to a gene: 4. This CDR3 has 14 residues. As DNA, the CDR3 is TGTGCCAGCAGTACAGGGGTCGTCTCCTACGAGCAGTACTTC. Its protein product is CASSTGVVSYEQYF.

This clone was observed at least ten times. The CDR3: CATSRGQGREQYF. In DNA form, the CDR3 reads TGTGCCACCAGCAGGGGACAGGGGCGCGAGCAGTACTTC. The chain links TRBV15 to TRBJ2-7; 10 bases fit TRBD1. Trimming took 3 bases from V and 6 from J; bases not matched to a gene: 2. In germline, CDR1 is LNHNV, CDR2 YYDKDF (reference sequence). The CDR3 extends over 13 amino acids. Full variable domain (missing parts from reference TRBV15 and TRBJ2-7): DAMVIQNPRYQVTQFGKPVTLSCSQTLNHNVMYWYQQKSSQAPKLLFHYYDKDFNNEADTPDNFQSRRPNTSFCFLDIRSPGLGDTAMYLCATSRGQGREQYFGPGTRLTVT.

The V gene is TRBV9, the J gene TRBJ2-3, with 11 bases fitting TRBD2. CDR3 length equals 16 residues. V dropped 3 bases and J dropped 5; count of bases not matched to a gene: 8. Germline CDR1 and CDR2: SGDLS and YYNGEE. The CDR3 protein is CASSARSGRGIDTQYF. CDR3 coding DNA: TGTGCCAGCAGCGCCCGTAGCGGGAGGGGCATAGATACGCAGTATTTT.

The chain carries TRBV30 and TRBJ1-5, with D uncertain. This CDR3 spans 12 amino acids. V was shortened by 0 bases and J by 9 bases, with 9 bases between the two germline ends. Germline lookup yields CDR1 GTSNPN and CDR2 SVGIG (reference sequence). The CDR3: CAWSVGSLPQHF. DNA of the CDR3: TGTGCCTGGAGTGTAGGGAGCCTGCCCCAGCATTTT.

CDR3 residues: CASSPRRGGSVNEQFF. CDR3 coding DNA: TGCGCCAGCAGCCCAAGGCGGGGCGGGAGTGTAAATGAGCAGTTCTTC. The V call is TRBV4-3, the J call TRBJ2-1; 7 bases match TRBD2. This CDR3 comprises 16 residues. The ends lost 4 bases at V and 7 bases at J; junction bases unmatched: 13. CDR1 is LGHNA, CDR2 YSLEER, per germline.

The rearrangement uses TRBV5-1 and TRBJ1-3; D may be TRBD1 (6 bases). Per the germline V gene, CDR1 is SGHRS and CDR2 is YFSETQ. The CDR3 contains 15 residues. Trimming removed 4 bases at V and 3 bases at J, with 14 bases between. For the CDR3, the DNA is TGCGCCAGCAGCCAACAAACAGGGAGTGGAAACACCATATATTTT. Its protein is CASSQQTGSGNTIYF.

The chain joins TRBV18 to TRBJ2-2, with a weak D call TRBD1 (5 bases). Trimming stripped 1 base from V and 3 bases from J, with 12 bases between. Germline CDR1 KGHSH, CDR2 LQKENI. CDR3 length equals 16 residues. CDR3 sequence reads: CASSPLFRADTGELFF. For the CDR3, the DNA is TGTGCCAGCTCACCACTTTTCAGGGCGGACACCGGGGAGCTGTTTTTT.

The rearrangement uses TRBV3-1 (or the pseudogene TRBV3-2) and TRBJ2-1; TRBD2 agrees at 14 bases. Germline lookup yields CDR1 LGHDT and CDR2 YNNKEL (reference sequence). The CDR3 is 19 residues long. With 5 bases clipped from V and 3 bases from J, the junction kept 12 bases outside the gene matches. Here the CDR3 DNA reads TGTGCCAGCAGCTCCCCCGGGACTAGCGGGAGTCATGGCTACAATGAGCAGTTCTTC. It yields the protein CASSSPGTSGSHGYNEQFF.

The chain carries TRBV7-9 and TRBJ2-7; 7 nucleotides agree with TRBD1. Germline V CDR1 and CDR2: SEHNR, FQNEAQ (reference sequence). This CDR3 spans 15 amino acids. The V gene end was trimmed by 2 bases and the J gene end by 1 base; junction bases not matched to a gene: 5. The CDR3 DNA reads TGTGCCAGCAGCTTATCTAGGGACAGTTCCTACGAGCAGTACTTC. This gives the protein CASSLSRDSSYEQYF.

The chain links TRBV11-3 to TRBJ2-1, with D perhaps matching TRBD1 (5 bases). Germline CDR1 SGHNT, CDR2 YENEEA. The V and J ends lost 5 bases and 5 bases respectively, with 19 bases between them. The CDR3 spans 16 residues. The CDR3 DNA reads as TGTGCCAGCAGCCAATCCGGTTGGCAGGGTAACAATGAGCAGTTCTTC. Its translation is CASSQSGWQGNNEQFF.

J is TRBJ2-4 and V is TRBV2; perhaps TRBD1 as D (6 bases). The CDR3 is 17 amino acids. V lost 1 base to trimming and J lost 4 bases, with 17 bases between them. Per the germline V gene, CDR1 is SNHLY and CDR2 is FYNNEI. The CDR3 loop is CASSEGDISSPKNIQYF. DNA of the CDR3: TGTGCCAGCAGTGAAGGGGACATCTCCAGCCCGAAAAACATTCAGTACTTC.

The chain couples TRBV4-1 to TRBJ2-1, with 7 nucleotides matching TRBD2. The CDR3 consists of 18 residues. After removal of 1 base from V and 0 bases from J, the junction contained 9 bases not matched to a gene. Germline lookup yields CDR1 MGHRA and CDR2 YSYEKL. CDR3 in DNA: TGCGCCAGCAGCCAAGTGGGTTTGCGGGGGAGCTCCTACAATGAGCAGTTCTTC. Amino acids: CASSQVGLRGSSYNEQFF.

The chain uses TRBV7-3 and TRBJ2-5, with TRBD2 matching 14 bases. CDR1 and CDR2 from the germline V gene are SGHTA and FQGTGA. The CDR3 sequence is 15 residues long. Trimming removed 4 bases from V and 4 bases from J; junction bases left unmatched: 2. The CDR3 nucleotides read TGTGCCAGCAGCTACGGGACTAGCGGGGGAGAGACCCAGTACTTC. This codes for CASSYGTSGGETQYF.

Remarks on this clone: A read error may be the cause here, since a much bigger clone is one base away. The same CDR3 also results from other DNA sequences found in this sample. This chain joins TRBV7-3 and TRBJ2-3, with TRBD2 matching 11 bases. CDR1 is SGHTA and CDR2 is FQGTGA in the germline V gene. The CDR3 runs to 15 residues. J was trimmed by 0 bases and V by 5 bases; bases with no gene match: 1. CDR3 sequence (DNA): TGTGCCAGCAGCCTAGCGGGAGGAAGCACAGATACGCAGTATTTT. Translation gives CASSLAGGSTDTQYF.

The V call is TRBV10-2, the J call TRBJ2-5; 10 bases are shared with TRBD2. Trimming at V came to 2 bases and at J to 5 bases, leaving 11 bases not matched to a gene. CDR3 length: 17 amino acids. Germline V lookup: CDR1 WSHSY, CDR2 SAAADI. The CDR3 DNA follows: TGCGCCAGCAGTGAGATTCCTAGCGGGGGCCCGTTGGAGACCCAGTACTTC. Amino acids: CASSEIPSGGPLETQYF.

The V gene is TRBV9, the J gene TRBJ2-7; 9 positions agree with TRBD1. Germline loops: CDR1 SGDLS, CDR2 YYNGEE. V was pared by 4 bases and J by 0 bases, with 11 bases of the junction left unmatched. This CDR3 has 17 amino acids. The CDR3: CASSPLPGTGSSYEQYF. DNA of the CDR3: TGTGCCAGCAGCCCTCTCCCCGGGACAGGGAGCTCCTACGAGCAGTACTTC.

V usage is TRBV7-9 and J usage is TRBJ1-2; weak D call: TRBD1 (5 bases). The germline V gene has CDR1 SEHNR and CDR2 FQNEAQ (reference sequence). The CDR3 runs 13 residues. The ends were cut back, 5 bases at V and 7 bases at J, with 14 bases in the middle. CDR3: CASSRGGAFGYTF. CDR3 coding DNA: TGTGCCAGCAGCCGCGGGGGAGCTTTTGGCTACACCTTC.

The chain carries TRBV9 and TRBJ2-7; 7 bases align to TRBD2. The V segment lost 3 bases and the J segment 4 bases; nucleotides outside the gene matches: 10. The CDR3 contains 15 residues. Germline lookup yields CDR1 SGDLS and CDR2 YYNGEE. CDR3 DNA: TGTGCCAGCAGCGCGACACCTAGCGGCCAATACGAGCAGTACTTC. This sequence encodes CASSATPSGQYEQYF.

The V call is TRBV5-1, the J call TRBJ2-7; TRBD2 matches at 9 bases. The CDR3 has 13 amino acids. Trimming removed 4 bases from V and 3 bases from J; junction bases left unmatched: 2. CDR1 is SGHRS, CDR2 YFSETQ, per germline. The DNA of the CDR3 is TGCGCCAGCAGCGGTAGCGGGGGCTACGAGCAGTACTTC. Its translation is CASSGSGGYEQYF.